Listed below are T cell receptor beta chains from one sample, sequenced in a study of a mutant IDH1 vaccine in newly diagnosed glioma. These receptors' targets are unknown. Clones were read by immunoSEQ multiplex PCR, and TCRdb kept only the in-frame ones, dropping some. The sample holds just over 35,000 clones; 75% to 90% are singletons and the top ten take more than 13%. This sample comprised peripheral blood mononuclear cells (PBMCs), obtained from a glioma patient whose treatment included an IDH1 peptide vaccine. The receptor source for this set is a woman aged 30 to 39 with glioma. Some clones in this sample may be carry-over from other donors' samples. Both conserved end residues are part of each CDR3. Each record gives: CDR3 protein, CDR3 DNA, V gene, J gene, clone size, D gene. D genes are given only for firm matches. The listing skips clone size in some rows; elsewhere it reads once, few, many or a size class.

CDR3 protein: CASSLWGTSGDNEQFF
CDR3 DNA: TGTGCCAGCAGCTTATGGGGGACTAGCGGGGACAATGAGCAGTTCTTC
V gene: TRBV7-3
J gene: TRBJ2-1
clone size: -
D gene: TRBD2

CDR3 protein: CAWSGDSNQPQHF
CDR3 DNA: TGTGCCTGGAGTGGTGATAGCAATCAGCCCCAGCATTTT
V gene: TRBV30
J gene: TRBJ1-5
clone size: -
D gene: -

CDR3 protein: CASSFGGRAGEQFF
CDR3 DNA: TGTGCCAGCAGTTTCGGCGGGAGGGCGGGTGAGCAGTTCTTC
V gene: TRBV6-5
J gene: TRBJ2-1
clone size: -
D gene: TRBD2

CDR3 protein: CASSLEAVTNYGYTF
CDR3 DNA: TGTGCCAGCAGCTTAGAAGCCGTAACTAACTATGGCTACACCTTC
V gene: TRBV7-2
J gene: TRBJ1-2
clone size: -
D gene: -

CDR3 protein: CASSFVLAHEQYF
CDR3 DNA: TGTGCCAGCAGCTTTGTACTAGCGCACGAGCAGTACTTC
V gene: TRBV12-1
J gene: TRBJ2-7
clone size: -
D gene: -

CDR3 protein: CASSYSGTTSYEQYF
CDR3 DNA: TGTGCCAGCAGTTACTCCGGGACTACCTCCTACGAGCAGTACTTC
V gene: TRBV6-5
J gene: TRBJ2-7
clone size: -
D gene: TRBD2

CDR3 protein: CAWGIAGLGTDTQYF
CDR3 DNA: TGTGCCTGGGGAATAGCGGGATTGGGTACAGATACGCAGTATTTT
V gene: TRBV30
J gene: TRBJ2-3
clone size: -
D gene: TRBD2

CDR3 protein: CASSPPLRDRNQPQHF
CDR3 DNA: TGTGCCAGCAGCCCTCCACTCCGGGACAGAAATCAGCCCCAGCATTTT
V gene: TRBV7-8
J gene: TRBJ1-5
clone size: -
D gene: TRBD1

CDR3 protein: CAISESALAGGEGETQYF
CDR3 DNA: TGTGCCATCAGTGAGTCGGCACTAGCGGGAGGAGAGGGAGAGACCCAGTACTTC
V gene: TRBV10-3
J gene: TRBJ2-5
clone size: -
D gene: TRBD2

CDR3 protein: CASSEGFAGQGYEQYF
CDR3 DNA: TGTGCCAGCAGTGAAGGGTTCGCGGGACAGGGCTACGAGCAGTACTTC
V gene: TRBV6-1
J gene: TRBJ2-7
clone size: once
D gene: TRBD1

CDR3 protein: CASSISTGANEQFF
CDR3 DNA: TGTGCCAGTAGTATTTCAACGGGAGCCAATGAGCAGTTCTTC
V gene: TRBV19
J gene: TRBJ2-1
clone size: -
D gene: -

CDR3 protein: CASRRTLRTEAFF
CDR3 DNA: TGTGCCAGCAGACGGACCTTAAGGACTGAAGCTTTCTTT
V gene: TRBV6-6
J gene: TRBJ1-1
clone size: -
D gene: -

CDR3 protein: CASTDTYEQYF
CDR3 DNA: TGTGCCAGCACCGACACCTACGAGCAGTACTTC
V gene: TRBV6-6
J gene: TRBJ2-7
clone size: medium-sized
D gene: -

CDR3 protein: CASSLVPLYTEAFF
CDR3 DNA: TGTGCCAGCAGTTTGGTGCCACTTTACACTGAAGCTTTCTTT
V gene: TRBV27
J gene: TRBJ1-1
clone size: -
D gene: -

CDR3 protein: CASSHQGAVEKLFF
CDR3 DNA: TGTGCCAGTAGTCATCAGGGGGCGGTTGAAAAACTGTTTTTT
V gene: TRBV19
J gene: TRBJ1-4
clone size: -
D gene: TRBD1

CDR3 protein: CASSFNPAGGDYEQYF
CDR3 DNA: TGTGCCAGCAGTTTCAACCCCGCTGGGGGGGACTACGAGCAGTACTTC
V gene: TRBV27
J gene: TRBJ2-7
clone size: -
D gene: TRBD2

CDR3 protein: CASSQEGTGGAFF
CDR3 DNA: TGCGCCAGCAGCCAAGAAGGGACAGGGGGAGCTTTCTTT
V gene: TRBV4-1
J gene: TRBJ1-1
clone size: -
D gene: TRBD1

CDR3 protein: CAINRVASGSLDEQFF
CDR3 DNA: TGTGCCATCAACCGGGTAGCTAGCGGGAGTTTGGATGAGCAGTTCTTC
V gene: TRBV2
J gene: TRBJ2-1
clone size: -
D gene: TRBD2

CDR3 protein: CASSFVGNLDEQFF
CDR3 DNA: TGCGCCAGCAGCTTCGTCGGGAACCTCGATGAGCAGTTCTTC
V gene: TRBV5-1
J gene: TRBJ2-1
clone size: -
D gene: -

CDR3 protein: CASSEEKGESGGGLNQPQHF
CDR3 DNA: TGTGCCAGCAGTGAAGAAAAGGGCGAGTCTGGTGGGGGTTTGAACCAGCCCCAGCATTTT
V gene: TRBV6-1
J gene: TRBJ1-5
clone size: once
D gene: -

CDR3 protein: CASRSDQSNEQFF
CDR3 DNA: TGTGCCAGCAGATCGGACCAGTCCAATGAGCAGTTCTTC
V gene: TRBV6-6
J gene: TRBJ2-1
clone size: -
D gene: -

CDR3 protein: CASSETGGGTEAFF
CDR3 DNA: TGTGCCAGCAGCGAAACAGGGGGCGGCACTGAAGCTTTCTTT
V gene: TRBV7-9
J gene: TRBJ1-1
clone size: -
D gene: TRBD1

CDR3 protein: CASRGQPNTEAFF
CDR3 DNA: TGTGCCAGCAGGGGACAGCCGAACACTGAAGCTTTCTTT
V gene: TRBV2
J gene: TRBJ1-1
clone size: -
D gene: TRBD1

CDR3 protein: CASRPFLGHTQYF
CDR3 DNA: TGTGCCAGCAGGCCCTTTCTCGGTCATACGCAGTATTTT
V gene: TRBV7-2
J gene: TRBJ2-3
clone size: -
D gene: -

CDR3 protein: CASTPLAGGVYNEQFF
CDR3 DNA: TGTGCCAGCACCCCATTAGCGGGAGGTGTATACAATGAGCAGTTCTTC
V gene: TRBV5-5
J gene: TRBJ2-1
clone size: -
D gene: TRBD2

CDR3 protein: CASSSPRTYEQYF
CDR3 DNA: TGTGCCAGCAGCTCACCAAGAACCTACGAGCAGTACTTC
V gene: TRBV7-9
J gene: TRBJ2-7
clone size: -
D gene: -

CDR3 protein: CASSPPESPMVTQYF
CDR3 DNA: TGTGCCAGCAGTCCCCCCGAGAGCCCCATGGTTACGCAGTATTTT
V gene: TRBV2
J gene: TRBJ2-3
clone size: once
D gene: -

CDR3 protein: CASQEGNGDTDTQYF
CDR3 DNA: TGTGCCAGCCAAGAGGGAAATGGGGACACAGATACGCAGTATTTT
V gene: TRBV27
J gene: TRBJ2-3
clone size: -
D gene: -

CDR3 protein: CASSQLSGGYGYTF
CDR3 DNA: TGCGCCAGCAGCCAACTCTCAGGGGGCTATGGCTACACCTTC
V gene: TRBV4-1
J gene: TRBJ1-2
clone size: -
D gene: TRBD1

CDR3 protein: CASSLVDRGNQPQHF
CDR3 DNA: TGTGCCAGCAGCTTAGTGGATCGGGGCAATCAGCCCCAGCATTTT
V gene: TRBV7-2
J gene: TRBJ1-5
clone size: -
D gene: -

CDR3 protein: CASSRGTGMSYEQYF
CDR3 DNA: TGTGCCAGCAGCCGCGGGACAGGGATGTCCTACGAGCAGTACTTC
V gene: TRBV7-9
J gene: TRBJ2-7
clone size: few
D gene: TRBD1

CDR3 protein: CASSLLGEDYGYTF
CDR3 DNA: TGTGCCAGCAGCTTATTGGGGGAAGACTACGGCTACACCTTC
V gene: TRBV7-8
J gene: TRBJ1-2
clone size: -
D gene: -

CDR3 protein: CASSPMERGSEKLFF
CDR3 DNA: TGTGCCAGCTCACCCATGGAACGGGGTAGCGAAAAACTGTTTTTT
V gene: TRBV18
J gene: TRBJ1-4
clone size: -
D gene: -

CDR3 protein: CASSIDQDSSQYF
CDR3 DNA: TGTGCCAGTAGTATAGATCAGGACAGCTCGCAGTACTTC
V gene: TRBV19
J gene: TRBJ2-7
clone size: -
D gene: -

CDR3 protein: CAISVTVGTSAYEQYF
CDR3 DNA: TGTGCCATCAGTGTCACCGTGGGGACTAGCGCCTACGAGCAGTACTTC
V gene: TRBV10-3
J gene: TRBJ2-7
clone size: -
D gene: TRBD2

CDR3 protein: CASSETPQAYTGELFF
CDR3 DNA: TGTGCCAGCAGTGAAACTCCGCAGGCCTACACCGGGGAGCTGTTTTTT
V gene: TRBV6-1
J gene: TRBJ2-2
clone size: -
D gene: -

CDR3 protein: CASSRTGFGSGTDTQYF
CDR3 DNA: TGCGCCAGCAGCAGGACAGGGTTCGGGTCGGGGACAGATACGCAGTATTTT
V gene: TRBV4-1
J gene: TRBJ2-3
clone size: -
D gene: TRBD1

CDR3 protein: CASSYSRTGDKEQYF
CDR3 DNA: TGTGCCAGCAGTTACTCCCGGACAGGGGATAAAGAGCAGTACTTC
V gene: TRBV6-5
J gene: TRBJ2-7
clone size: -
D gene: TRBD1

CDR3 protein: CASSLGQGRGGTEAFF
CDR3 DNA: TGTGCCAGCAGCTTGGGGCAGGGAAGGGGCGGCACTGAAGCTTTCTTT
V gene: TRBV7-9
J gene: TRBJ1-1
clone size: -
D gene: -

CDR3 protein: CASRGQDLYEQYF
CDR3 DNA: TGTGCCAGCAGAGGACAGGACCTCTACGAGCAGTACTTC
V gene: TRBV6-1
J gene: TRBJ2-7
clone size: -
D gene: TRBD1

CDR3 protein: CASRRTGDSNQPQHF
CDR3 DNA: TGCGCCAGCAGACGGACAGGGGATAGCAATCAGCCCCAGCATTTT
V gene: TRBV10-2
J gene: TRBJ1-5
clone size: -
D gene: TRBD1